Given below is one T cell receptor beta chain in context. Assay used: immunoSEQ multiplex PCR; TCRdb lists only in-frame clones, some missing. The repertoire holds 220,000 or so clones, with 80% to 90% as singletons. This record belongs to a study of blood T cell repertoires in COVID-19. The CDR3 extends over 15 amino acids. Germline V gene sequence: CDR1 MNHEY, CDR2 SVGAGI. With 0 bases removed from V and 3 bases from J, the gap between germline ends came to 11 bases. The sample consisted of PBMCs or T cells enriched from blood (not recorded which). The chain carries TRBV6-5 and TRBJ2-5, with a tentative D call TRBD1 (5 bases). This receptor was taken from a woman aged 45-60 years with acute COVID-19. The CDR3 bases are TGTGCCAGCAGTTACTCGACAGCTGGGGAAGAGACCCAGTACTTC. It translates to CASSYSTAGEETQYF.